The clone carrying this TCR beta chain has more than one count but fewer than ten. The antigen is undetermined. Researchers made TCR beta libraries by using iRepertoire HTBI primers and running Arm-PCR on CDR3 regions. Via MiXCR, TCRdb re-called the multiplex PCR reads, giving one row per CDR3 protein. The sample consists of over 500,000 distinct CDR3 sequences, roughly 16% of them appearing once. Time point defined: newly diagnosed GD, antithyroid drugs for less than 3 months. The TCR library was prepared using RNA isolated from PBMCs. The length of the CDR3 is 16 residues. Germline-derived CDR1 and CDR2 are MGHRA and YSYEKL. The ends lost 1 base at V and 11 bases at J; junction bases unmatched: 11. The sample belongs to a study of regulatory T cells in long-lasting Graves disease. At the level of the study: Freshly diagnosed Graves' patients had used antithyroid drugs for under 3 months.

General study results and limits: Favoring TRBV28, TRBJ1-2 and TRBJ2-5 was a feature seen in persistent disease.

These data also featured in a second study, about T cells in Graves' hyperthyroidism and ophthalmopathy. Per that study: Most thyroid clonotypes expanded above 0.001 were also detected in blood.

The sequence derives from a woman aged 25 to 39 with Graves disease. The input for sequencing was peripheral blood mononuclear cells (PBMCs), taken at new diagnosis, from a patient treated with antithyroid drugs. The rearrangement joins TRBV4-1 to TRBJ2-3; 11 bases line up with TRBD2. CDR3 amino acids: CASSQAEELAGEKQYF. The CDR3 nucleotides are TGCGCCAGCAGCCAAGCTGAGGAACTAGCGGGAGAAAAGCAGTATTTT.